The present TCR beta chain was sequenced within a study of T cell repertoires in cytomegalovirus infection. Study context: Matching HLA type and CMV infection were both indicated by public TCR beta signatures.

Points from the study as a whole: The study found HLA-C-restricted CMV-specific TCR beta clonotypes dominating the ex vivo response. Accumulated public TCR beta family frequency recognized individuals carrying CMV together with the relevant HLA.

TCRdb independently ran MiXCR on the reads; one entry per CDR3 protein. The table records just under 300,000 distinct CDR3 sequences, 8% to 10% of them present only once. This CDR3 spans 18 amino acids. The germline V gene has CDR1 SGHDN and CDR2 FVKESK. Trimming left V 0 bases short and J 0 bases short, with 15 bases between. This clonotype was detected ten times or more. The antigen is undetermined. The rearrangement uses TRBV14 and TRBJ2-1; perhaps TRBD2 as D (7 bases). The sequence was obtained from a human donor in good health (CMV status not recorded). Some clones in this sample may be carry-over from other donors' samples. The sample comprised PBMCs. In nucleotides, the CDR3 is TGTGCCAGCAGCCAAGATGAGAAGGGGGGGAGCTCCTACAATGAGCAGTTCTTC. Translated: CASSQDEKGGSSYNEQFF.